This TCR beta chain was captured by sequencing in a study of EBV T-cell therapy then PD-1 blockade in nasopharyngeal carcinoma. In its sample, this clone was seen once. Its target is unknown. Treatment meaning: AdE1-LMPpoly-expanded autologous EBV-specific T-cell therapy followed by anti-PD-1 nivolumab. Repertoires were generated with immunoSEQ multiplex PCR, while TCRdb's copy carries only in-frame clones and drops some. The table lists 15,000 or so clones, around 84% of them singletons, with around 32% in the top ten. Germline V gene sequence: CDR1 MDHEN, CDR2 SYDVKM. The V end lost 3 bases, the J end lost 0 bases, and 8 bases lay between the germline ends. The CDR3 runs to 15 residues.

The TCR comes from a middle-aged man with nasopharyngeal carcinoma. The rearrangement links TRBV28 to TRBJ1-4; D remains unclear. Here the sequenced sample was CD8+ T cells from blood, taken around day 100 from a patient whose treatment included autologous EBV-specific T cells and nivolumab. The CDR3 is CASSFSGATNEKLFF. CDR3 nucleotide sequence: TGTGCCAGCAGTTTTAGCGGAGCAACTAATGAAAAACTGTTTTTT.